The 5 T cell receptor beta chains below were found in one sample sequenced in a study of blood T cell repertoires in COVID-19. Repertoires were generated with immunoSEQ multiplex PCR, while TCRdb's copy carries only in-frame clones and drops some. The sample yields 250,000 to 300,000 clones, more than 70% seen once. The specimen was PBMCs or T cells enriched from blood (not recorded which). The source of these receptors is an older woman in a cohort exposed to, infected with or recovered from COVID-19 (not recorded which).

The chain couples TRBV28 to TRBJ2-1; D may be TRBD2 (5 bases). Germline V gives CDR1 MDHEN, CDR2 SYDVKM. Trimming removed 7 bases at V and 3 bases at J, with 19 bases between. This CDR3 has 16 residues. CDR3 loop: CASTSRGSEYYNEQFF. The DNA of the CDR3 is TGTGCCAGCACTTCCCGGGGTAGCGAGTACTACAATGAGCAGTTCTTC.

The rearrangement uses TRBV28 and TRBJ1-4; the D is unclear. Germline assignment: CDR1 MDHEN and CDR2 SYDVKM. The length of the CDR3 is 14 residues. The V end lost 3 bases, the J end lost 7 bases, and 12 bases lay between the germline ends. In DNA, the CDR3 is TGTGCCAGCAGTTTTCCCAGATTCAGTGAAAAACTGTTTTTT. As protein: CASSFPRFSEKLFF. Together with reference TRBV28 and TRBJ1-4, the CDR3 gives the full variable domain: DVKVTQSSRYLVKRTGEKVFLECVQDMDHENMFWYRQDPGLGLRLIYFSYDVKMKEKGDIPEGYSVSREKKERFSLILESASTNQTSMYLCASSFPRFSEKLFFGSGTQLSVL.

The V call is TRBV5-5, the J call TRBJ1-2; TRBD1 aligns across 9 bases. This CDR3 is built from 15 residues. The trim removed 3 bases at V and 6 bases at J, leaving 9 bases unmatched. In germline, CDR1 is SGHKS, CDR2 YYEKEE (reference sequence). The CDR3: CASSSLLTGGNGYTF. In nucleotides, the CDR3 is TGTGCCAGCAGCTCGCTCCTGACAGGGGGGAATGGCTACACCTTC.

This clone was observed once. The chain employs TRBV3-1 (or the pseudogene TRBV3-2) and TRBJ1-2; D gene ambiguous. In germline, CDR1 is LGHDT, CDR2 YNNKEL (reference sequence). V dropped 1 base and J dropped 4 bases, with 10 bases sitting between them. The CDR3 is 14 residues long. The CDR3 is CASSQAEVFYGYTF. The CDR3 DNA sequence: TGTGCCAGCAGCCAAGCAGAGGTTTTCTATGGCTACACCTTC.

The chain joins TRBV4-1 to TRBJ1-5; 7 positions match TRBD1. CDR1 and CDR2 from the germline V gene are MGHRA and YSYEKL. The CDR3 is 16 residues long. The junction had 9 bases not matched to a gene; V was cut back by 0 bases and J by 7 bases. In DNA, the CDR3 is TGCGCCAGCAGCCAAGAGGTAAACAGGGGAGGACAGCCCCAGCATTTT. This translates into CASSQEVNRGGQPQHF.